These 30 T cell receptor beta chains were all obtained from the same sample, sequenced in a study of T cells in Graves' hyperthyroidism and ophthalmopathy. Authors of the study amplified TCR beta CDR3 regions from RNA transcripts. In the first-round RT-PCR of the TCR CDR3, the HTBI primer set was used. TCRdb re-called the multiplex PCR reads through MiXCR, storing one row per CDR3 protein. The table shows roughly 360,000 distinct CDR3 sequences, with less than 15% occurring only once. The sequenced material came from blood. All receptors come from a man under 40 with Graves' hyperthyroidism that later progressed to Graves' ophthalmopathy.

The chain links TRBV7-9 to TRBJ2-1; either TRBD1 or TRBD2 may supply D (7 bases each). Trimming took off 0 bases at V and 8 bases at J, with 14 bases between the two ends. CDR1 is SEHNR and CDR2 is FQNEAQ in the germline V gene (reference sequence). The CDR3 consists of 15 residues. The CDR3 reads CASSLAGGGEDEQFF. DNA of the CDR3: TGTGCCAGCAGCTTAGCGGGAGGGGGCGAGGATGAGCAGTTCTTC.

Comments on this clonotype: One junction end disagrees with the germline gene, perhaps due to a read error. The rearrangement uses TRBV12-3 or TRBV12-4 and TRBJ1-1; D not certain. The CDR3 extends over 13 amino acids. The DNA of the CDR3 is TGTGCCAGCAGCAGCCGGGCGAATACTGGAGCTTTCTTT. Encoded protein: CASSSRANTGAFF.

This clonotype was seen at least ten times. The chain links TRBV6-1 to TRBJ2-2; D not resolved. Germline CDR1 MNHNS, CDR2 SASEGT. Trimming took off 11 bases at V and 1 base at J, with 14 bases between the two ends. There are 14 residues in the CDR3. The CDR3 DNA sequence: TGTGCCGGTACCCAGGAGCTGAACACCGGGGAGCTGTTTTTT. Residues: CAGTQELNTGELFF.

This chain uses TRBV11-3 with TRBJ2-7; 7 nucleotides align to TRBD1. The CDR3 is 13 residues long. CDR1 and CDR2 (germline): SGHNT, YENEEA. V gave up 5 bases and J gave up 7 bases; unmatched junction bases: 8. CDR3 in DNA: TGTGCCAGCAGCAGGGGACAGAATTCGGAGCAGTACTTC. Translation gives CASSRGQNSEQYF.

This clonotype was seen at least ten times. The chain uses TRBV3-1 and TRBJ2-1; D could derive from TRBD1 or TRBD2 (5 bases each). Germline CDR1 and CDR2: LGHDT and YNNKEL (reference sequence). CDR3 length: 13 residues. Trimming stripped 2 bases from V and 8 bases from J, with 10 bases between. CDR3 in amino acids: CASSQWGSDEQFF. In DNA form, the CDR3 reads TGTGCCAGCAGCCAATGGGGGTCGGATGAGCAGTTCTTC.

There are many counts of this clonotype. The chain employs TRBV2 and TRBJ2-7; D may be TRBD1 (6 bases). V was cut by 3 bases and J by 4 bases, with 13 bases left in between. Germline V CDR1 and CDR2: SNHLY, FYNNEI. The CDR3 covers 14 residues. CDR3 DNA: TGTGCCAGCAGTGATGCGCAGGGGAGATACGAGCAGTACTTC. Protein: CASSDAQGRYEQYF.

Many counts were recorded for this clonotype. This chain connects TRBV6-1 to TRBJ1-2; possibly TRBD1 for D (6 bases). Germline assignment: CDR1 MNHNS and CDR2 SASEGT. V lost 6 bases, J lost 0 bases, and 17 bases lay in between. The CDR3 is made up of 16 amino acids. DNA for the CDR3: TGTGCCAGCAGCACCTCACAGGGCCACACTAACTATGGCTACACCTTC. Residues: CASSTSQGHTNYGYTF.

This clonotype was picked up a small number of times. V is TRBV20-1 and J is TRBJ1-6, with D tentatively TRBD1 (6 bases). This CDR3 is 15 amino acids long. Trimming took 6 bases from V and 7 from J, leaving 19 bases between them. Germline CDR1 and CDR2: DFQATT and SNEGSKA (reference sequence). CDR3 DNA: TGCAGTGCCTCCCAAGGGGGTTTGAGGAATTCACCCCTCCACTTT. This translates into CSASQGGLRNSPLHF.

This chain's CDR3 is CSERERGSDTQYF. In nucleotides, the CDR3 is TGCAGCGAGAGGGAGCGGGGGTCAGATACGCAGTATTTT. The chain has TRBV20-1 and TRBJ2-3; TRBD2 agrees at 8 bases. Looked up from germline, CDR1 is DFQATT and CDR2 is SNEGSKA (reference sequence). This CDR3 has 13 amino acids.

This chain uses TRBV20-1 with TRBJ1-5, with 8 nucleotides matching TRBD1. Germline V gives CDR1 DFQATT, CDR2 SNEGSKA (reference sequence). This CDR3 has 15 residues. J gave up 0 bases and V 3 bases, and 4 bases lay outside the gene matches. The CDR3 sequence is CSASVDRVSNQPQHF. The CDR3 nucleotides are TGCAGTGCTAGTGTGGACAGGGTTAGCAATCAGCCCCAGCATTTT.

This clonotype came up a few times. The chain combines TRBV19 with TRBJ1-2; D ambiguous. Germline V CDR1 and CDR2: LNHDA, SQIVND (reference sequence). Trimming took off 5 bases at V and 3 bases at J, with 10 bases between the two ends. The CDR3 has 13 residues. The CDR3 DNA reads TGTGCCAGTAGTGTTGGAAGGGACTATGGCTACACCTTC. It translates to CASSVGRDYGYTF.

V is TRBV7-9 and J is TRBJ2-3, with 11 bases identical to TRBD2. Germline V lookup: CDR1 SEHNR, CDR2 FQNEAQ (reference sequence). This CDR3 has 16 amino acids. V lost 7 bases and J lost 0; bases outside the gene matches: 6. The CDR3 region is CASMSSGGTSTDTQYF. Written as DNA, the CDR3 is TGTGCCAGCATGTCTAGCGGGGGGACCAGCACAGATACGCAGTATTTT.

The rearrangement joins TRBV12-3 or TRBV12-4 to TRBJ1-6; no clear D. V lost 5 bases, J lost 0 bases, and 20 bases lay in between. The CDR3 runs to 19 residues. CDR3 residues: CASSPARVSLSSYNSPLHF. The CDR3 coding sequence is TGTGCCAGCAGTCCCGCTAGGGTCTCCCTAAGCTCCTATAATTCACCCCTCCACTTT.

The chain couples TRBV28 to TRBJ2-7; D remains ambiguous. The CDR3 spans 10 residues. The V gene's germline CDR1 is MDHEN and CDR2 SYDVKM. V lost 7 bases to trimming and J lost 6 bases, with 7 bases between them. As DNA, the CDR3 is TGTGCCAGCAATGGCGTCGAGCAGTACTTC. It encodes CASNGVEQYF. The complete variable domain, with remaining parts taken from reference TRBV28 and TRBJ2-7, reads DVKVTQSSRYLVKRTGEKVFLECVQDMDHENMFWYRQDPGLGLRLIYFSYDVKMKEKGDIPEGYSVSREKKERFSLILESASTNQTSMYLCASNGVEQYFGPGTRLTVT.

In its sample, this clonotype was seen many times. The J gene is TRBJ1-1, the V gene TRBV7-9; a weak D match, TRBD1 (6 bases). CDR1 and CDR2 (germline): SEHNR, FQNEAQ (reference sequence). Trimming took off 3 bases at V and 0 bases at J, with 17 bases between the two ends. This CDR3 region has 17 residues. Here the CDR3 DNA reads TGTGCCAGCAGCTTCGGTCGGTGGGGGACATTGAACACTGAAGCTTTCTTT. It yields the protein CASSFGRWGTLNTEAFF.

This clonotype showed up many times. CDR3 sequence reads: CASTRVRPPLVGTEAFF. The CDR3 nucleotides read TGTGCCAGCACCAGAGTTAGACCCCCCCTGGTAGGTACTGAAGCTTTCTTT. J is TRBJ1-1 and V is TRBV6-1; D remains ambiguous. Germline V gene lookup returns CDR1 MNHNS and CDR2 SASEGT. Trimming shortened V by 7 bases and J by 5 bases, and 26 bases separated the two germline ends. CDR3 size: 17 residues.

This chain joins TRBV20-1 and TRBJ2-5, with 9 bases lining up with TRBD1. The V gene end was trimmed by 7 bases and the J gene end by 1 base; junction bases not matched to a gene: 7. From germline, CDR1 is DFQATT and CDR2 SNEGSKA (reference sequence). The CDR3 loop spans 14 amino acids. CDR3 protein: CSVTGTGTQETQYF. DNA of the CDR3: TGCAGTGTTACTGGGACAGGGACCCAAGAGACCCAGTACTTC.

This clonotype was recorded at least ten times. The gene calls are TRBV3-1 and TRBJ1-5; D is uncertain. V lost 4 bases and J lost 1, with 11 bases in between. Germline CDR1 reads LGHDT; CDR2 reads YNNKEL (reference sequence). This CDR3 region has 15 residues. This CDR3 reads CASSLGFASNQPQHF. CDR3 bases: TGTGCCAGCAGCCTGGGATTTGCGAGCAATCAGCCCCAGCATTTT.

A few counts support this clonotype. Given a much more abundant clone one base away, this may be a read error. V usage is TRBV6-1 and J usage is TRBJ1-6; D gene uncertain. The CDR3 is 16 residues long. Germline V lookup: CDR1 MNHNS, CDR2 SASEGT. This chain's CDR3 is CASSERHGSYNSPLYF. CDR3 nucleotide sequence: TGTGCCAGCAGTGAACGCCACGGTTCCTATAATTCACCCCTCTACTTT.

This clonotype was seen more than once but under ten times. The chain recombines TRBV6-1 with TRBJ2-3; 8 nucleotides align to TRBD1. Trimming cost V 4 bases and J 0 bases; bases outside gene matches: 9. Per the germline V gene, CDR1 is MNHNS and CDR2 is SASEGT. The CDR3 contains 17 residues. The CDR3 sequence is CASSGDRLMTSTDTQYF. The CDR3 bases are TGTGCCAGCAGTGGGGACAGGCTAATGACTAGCACAGATACGCAGTATTTT.

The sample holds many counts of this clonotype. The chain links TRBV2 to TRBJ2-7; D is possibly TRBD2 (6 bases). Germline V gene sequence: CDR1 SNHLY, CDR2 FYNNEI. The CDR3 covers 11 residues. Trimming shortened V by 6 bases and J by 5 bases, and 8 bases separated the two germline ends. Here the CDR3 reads CASSRGNEQYF. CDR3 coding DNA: TGTGCCAGCAGCCGGGGGAACGAGCAGTACTTC.

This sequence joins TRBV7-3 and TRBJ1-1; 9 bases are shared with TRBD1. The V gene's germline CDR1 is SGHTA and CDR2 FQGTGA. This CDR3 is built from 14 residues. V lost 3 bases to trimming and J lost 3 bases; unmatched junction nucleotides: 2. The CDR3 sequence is CASSFDRGYTEAFF. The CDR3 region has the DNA TGTGCCAGCAGCTTTGACAGGGGGTACACTGAAGCTTTCTTT.

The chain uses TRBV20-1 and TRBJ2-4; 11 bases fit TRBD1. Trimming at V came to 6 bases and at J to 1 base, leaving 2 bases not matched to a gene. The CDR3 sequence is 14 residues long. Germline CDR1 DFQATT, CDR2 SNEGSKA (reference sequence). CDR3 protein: CSAGDRGAKNIQYF. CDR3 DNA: TGCAGTGCCGGGGACAGGGGGGCCAAAAACATTCAGTACTTC.

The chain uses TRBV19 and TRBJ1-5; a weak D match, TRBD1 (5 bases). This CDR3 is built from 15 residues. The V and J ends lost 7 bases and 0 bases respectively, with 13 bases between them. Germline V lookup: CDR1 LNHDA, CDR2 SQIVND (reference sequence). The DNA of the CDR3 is TGTGCCAGTACCGCGACAGTTTATAGCAATCAGCCCCAGCATTTT. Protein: CASTATVYSNQPQHF. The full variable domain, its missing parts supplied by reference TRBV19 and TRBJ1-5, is DGGITQSPKYLFRKEGQNVTLSCEQNLNHDAMYWYRQDPGQGLRLIYYSQIVNDFQKGDIAEGYSVSREKKESFPLTVTSAQKNPTAFYLCASTATVYSNQPQHFGDGTRLSIL.

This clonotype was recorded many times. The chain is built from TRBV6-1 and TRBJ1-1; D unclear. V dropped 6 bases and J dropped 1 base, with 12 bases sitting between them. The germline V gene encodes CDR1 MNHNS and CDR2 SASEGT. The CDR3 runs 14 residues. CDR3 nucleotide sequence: TGTGCCAGCAGATTACGACGGTGGAACACTGAAGCTTTCTTT. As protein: CASRLRRWNTEAFF.

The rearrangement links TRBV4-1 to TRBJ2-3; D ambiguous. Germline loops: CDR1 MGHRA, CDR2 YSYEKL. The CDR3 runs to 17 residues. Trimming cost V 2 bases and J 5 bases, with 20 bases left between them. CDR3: CASSQRGQTPLGDTQYF. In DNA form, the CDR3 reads TGCGCCAGCAGCCAACGAGGCCAGACCCCCCTGGGAGATACGCAGTATTTT.

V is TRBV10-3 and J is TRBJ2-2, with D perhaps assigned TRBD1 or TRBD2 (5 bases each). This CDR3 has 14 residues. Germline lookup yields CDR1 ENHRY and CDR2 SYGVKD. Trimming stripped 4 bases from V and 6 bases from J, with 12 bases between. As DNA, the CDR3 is TGTGCCATCAGTGTATTCGGGGCAGCCGGGGAGCTGTTTTTT. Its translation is CAISVFGAAGELFF.

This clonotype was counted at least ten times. CDR3: CATTGTGSTEAFF. The CDR3 DNA reads TGTGCCACCACCGGGACAGGGTCCACTGAAGCTTTCTTT. The rearrangement links TRBV2 to TRBJ1-1; 9 bases are a match to TRBD1. Germline values: CDR1 SNHLY, CDR2 FYNNEI. The length of the CDR3 is 13 residues. The V gene end was trimmed by 10 bases and the J gene end by 4 bases; junction bases not matched to a gene: 7.

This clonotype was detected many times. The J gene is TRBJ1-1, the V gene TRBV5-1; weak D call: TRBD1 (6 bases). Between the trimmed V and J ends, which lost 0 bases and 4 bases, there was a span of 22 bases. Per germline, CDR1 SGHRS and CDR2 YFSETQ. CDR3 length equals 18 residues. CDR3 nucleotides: TGCGCCAGCAGCTTGGGTCCGTGGGGGGCCCGACGGGTCACTGAAGCTTTCTTT. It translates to CASSLGPWGARRVTEAFF.

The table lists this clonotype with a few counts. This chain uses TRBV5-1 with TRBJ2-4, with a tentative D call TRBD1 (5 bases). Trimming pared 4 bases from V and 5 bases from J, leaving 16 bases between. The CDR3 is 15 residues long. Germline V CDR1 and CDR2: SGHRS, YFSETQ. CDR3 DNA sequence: TGCGCCAGCAGCCTATCAGGGTTTTCGGAAAACATTCAGTACTTC. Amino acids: CASSLSGFSENIQYF. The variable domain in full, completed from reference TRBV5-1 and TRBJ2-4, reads KAGVTQTPRYLIKTRGQQVTLSCSPISGHRSVSWYQQTPGQGLQFLFEYFSETQRNKGNFPGRFSGRQFSNSRSEMNVSTLELGDSALYLCASSLSGFSENIQYFGAGTRLSVL.